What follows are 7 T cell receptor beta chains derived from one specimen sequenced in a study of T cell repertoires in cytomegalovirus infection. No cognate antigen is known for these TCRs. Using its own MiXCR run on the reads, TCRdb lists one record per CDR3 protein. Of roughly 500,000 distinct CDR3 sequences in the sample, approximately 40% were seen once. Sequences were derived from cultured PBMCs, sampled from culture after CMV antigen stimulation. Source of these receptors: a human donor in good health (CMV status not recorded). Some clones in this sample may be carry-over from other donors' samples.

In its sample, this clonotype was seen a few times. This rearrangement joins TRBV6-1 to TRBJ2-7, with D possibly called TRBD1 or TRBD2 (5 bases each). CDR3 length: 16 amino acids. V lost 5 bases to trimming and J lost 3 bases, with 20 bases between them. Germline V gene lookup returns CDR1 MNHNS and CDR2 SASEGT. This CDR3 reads CASSFLGTAVGYEQYF. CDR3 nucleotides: TGTGCCAGCAGTTTCCTAGGGACGGCAGTCGGCTACGAGCAGTACTTC.

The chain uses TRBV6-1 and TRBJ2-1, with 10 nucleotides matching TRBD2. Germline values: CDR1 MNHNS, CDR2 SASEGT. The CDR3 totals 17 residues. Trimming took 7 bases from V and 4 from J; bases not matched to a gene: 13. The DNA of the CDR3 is TGTGCCAGCACCAACTACTTGCTAGCGGGAGCGTACAATGAGCAGTTCTTC. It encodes CASTNYLLAGAYNEQFF.

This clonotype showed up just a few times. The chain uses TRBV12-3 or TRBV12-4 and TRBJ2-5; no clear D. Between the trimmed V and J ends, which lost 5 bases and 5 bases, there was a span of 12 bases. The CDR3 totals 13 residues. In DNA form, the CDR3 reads TGTGCCAGCAGTGTTCTAGATCTGGAGACCCAGTACTTC. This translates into CASSVLDLETQYF.

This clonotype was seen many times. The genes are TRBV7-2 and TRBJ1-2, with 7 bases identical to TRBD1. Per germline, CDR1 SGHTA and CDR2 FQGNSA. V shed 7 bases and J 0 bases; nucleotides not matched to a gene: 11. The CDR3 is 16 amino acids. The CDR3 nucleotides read TGTGCCAGCACCCGAGTCTTTCAGGGGGCTAACTATGGCTACACCTTC. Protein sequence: CASTRVFQGANYGYTF. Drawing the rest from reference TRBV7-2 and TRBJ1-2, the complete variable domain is GAGVSQSPSNKVTEKGKDVELRCDPISGHTALYWYRQSLGQGLEFLIYFQGNSAPDKSGLPSDRFSAERTGGSVSTLTIQRTQQEDSAVYLCASTRVFQGANYGYTFGSGTRLTVV.

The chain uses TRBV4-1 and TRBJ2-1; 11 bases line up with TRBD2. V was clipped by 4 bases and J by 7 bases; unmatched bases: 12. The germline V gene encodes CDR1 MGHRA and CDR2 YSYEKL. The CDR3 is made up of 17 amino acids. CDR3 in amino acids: CASSPGGGASGRNEQFF. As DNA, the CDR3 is TGCGCCAGCAGCCCCGGAGGGGGGGCTAGCGGGAGGAATGAGCAGTTCTTC.

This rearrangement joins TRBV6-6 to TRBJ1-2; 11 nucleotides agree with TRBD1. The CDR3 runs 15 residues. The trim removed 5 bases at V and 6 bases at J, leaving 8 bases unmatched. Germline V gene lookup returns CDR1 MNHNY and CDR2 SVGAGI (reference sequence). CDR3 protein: CASSRLGQGANGYTF. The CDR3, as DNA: TGTGCCAGCAGTAGACTCGGACAGGGGGCAAATGGCTACACCTTC.

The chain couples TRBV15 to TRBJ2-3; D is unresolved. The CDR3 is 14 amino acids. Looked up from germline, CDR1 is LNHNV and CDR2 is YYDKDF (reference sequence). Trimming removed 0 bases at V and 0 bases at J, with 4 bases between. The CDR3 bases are TGTGCCACCAGCAGAGAGAGTAGCACAGATACGCAGTATTTT. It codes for CATSRESSTDTQYF.